One T cell receptor beta chain is described in this entry. Sequencing used immunoSEQ multiplex PCR; TCRdb keeps in-frame clones, though not all of them. This sample has 250,000 to 350,000 clones, with around 91% found just once. This record comes from a study of blood T cell repertoires in COVID-19. Per the germline V gene, CDR1 is SQVTM and CDR2 is ANQGSEA. Trimming at V came to 7 bases and at J to 5 bases, leaving 6 bases not matched to a gene. The CDR3 is 12 amino acids. This receptor was taken from a woman aged 60-70 years with acute or convalescent COVID-19. The chain employs TRBV29-1 and TRBJ2-5; TRBD1 agrees at 8 bases. Sequencing was carried out using peripheral blood. The CDR3 sequence: CSGRQGLETQYF. CDR3 in DNA: TGCAGCGGAAGACAGGGGTTGGAGACCCAGTACTTC.